These 32 T cell receptor beta chains came from one sample sequenced in a study of T cell responses to AZD1222 COVID-19 vaccine. Method: immunoSEQ multiplex PCR; TCRdb's copy keeps in-frame clones and lacks some. The repertoire holds roughly 140,000 clones, with 94% as singletons. This sample comprised peripheral blood, obtained on day 0 of AZD1222 vaccination. The receptor set was obtained from an adult in good health.

The genes are TRBV5-4 and TRBJ2-3; TRBD1 agrees at 7 bases. Germline-derived CDR1 and CDR2 are SGHNT and YYREEE (reference sequence). This CDR3 contains 14 residues. J was trimmed by 1 base and V by 5 bases; bases with no gene match: 4. The CDR3 sequence: CASRYRGGTDTQYF. The CDR3 DNA is TGTGCCAGCAGGTACAGGGGAGGCACAGATACGCAGTATTTT.

The chain uses TRBV18 and TRBJ1-2; D is undetermined. This CDR3 has 13 amino acids. CDR1 and CDR2 (germline): KGHSH, LQKENI. V lost 2 bases, J lost 6 bases, and 10 bases lay in between. CDR3 sequence: CASSPFYHHGYTF. The CDR3, as DNA: TGTGCCAGCTCACCATTTTATCATCATGGCTACACCTTC.

This chain connects TRBV28 to TRBJ2-2; 10 bases line up with TRBD2. CDR1 MDHEN and CDR2 SYDVKM come from the germline V gene. CDR3 length equals 16 residues. V lost 6 bases and J lost 0; bases outside the gene matches: 4. CDR3 residues: CASRSGLAANTGELFF. The CDR3 nucleotides are TGTGCCAGCAGGTCAGGACTAGCGGCGAACACCGGGGAGCTGTTTTTT.

This chain links TRBV2 with TRBJ1-5, with D perhaps TRBD1 (5 bases). Per the germline V gene, CDR1 is SNHLY and CDR2 is FYNNEI. V dropped 2 bases and J dropped 7 bases, with 12 bases sitting between them. This CDR3 has 14 residues. As DNA, the CDR3 is TGTGCCAGCAGTGAAACGCAGGGCCGGCAGCCCCAGCATTTT. As protein: CASSETQGRQPQHF.

CDR3 coding DNA: TGTGCCATCAGTGAAAGGGGCATGAACACTGAAGCTTTCTTT. Translated, it gives CAISERGMNTEAFF. The V call is TRBV10-3, the J call TRBJ1-1; D is possibly TRBD1 (5 bases). The V and J ends lost 3 bases and 0 bases respectively, with 8 bases between them. Germline lookup yields CDR1 ENHRY and CDR2 SYGVKD. The CDR3 extends over 14 amino acids.

V gene TRBV11-3 combines with J gene TRBJ2-3, with D possibly being TRBD1 or TRBD2 (5 bases each). Trimming removed 3 bases at V and 1 base at J, with 14 bases between. The CDR3 has 16 residues. CDR1 is SGHNT and CDR2 is YENEEA in the germline V gene. The CDR3 coding sequence is TGTGCCAGCAGCTTGAGAGGGGCGCCCGGCACAGATACGCAGTATTTT. Protein: CASSLRGAPGTDTQYF.

V gene TRBV3-1 (or the pseudogene TRBV3-2) combines with J gene TRBJ1-2; no clear D. The germline V and J ends were trimmed by 2 bases and 0 bases, with 16 bases remaining between them. Germline assignment: CDR1 LGHDT and CDR2 YNNKEL (reference sequence). The CDR3 has 17 amino acids. The CDR3 sequence: CASSQFVVVSANYGYTF. The CDR3 DNA follows: TGTGCCAGCAGCCAATTTGTGGTGGTATCGGCTAACTATGGCTACACCTTC.

This chain connects TRBV19 to TRBJ2-3, with 11 bases lining up with TRBD2. This CDR3 region has 16 residues. V trimming: 3 bases; J trimming: 4 bases; junction bases outside the gene matches: 6. Germline CDR1 and CDR2: LNHDA and SQIVND (reference sequence). CDR3: CASSMAGLAVSDTQYF. Here the CDR3 DNA reads TGTGCCAGTAGTATGGCGGGACTAGCGGTATCAGATACGCAGTATTTT.

This chain uses TRBV7-9 with TRBJ1-4, with 8 bases identical to TRBD1. With V trimmed by 0 bases and J by 6 bases, 3 bases remained unmatched. This CDR3 comprises 15 residues. Germline CDR1 SEHNR, CDR2 FQNEAQ (reference sequence). The CDR3 sequence: CASSLATGGYEKLFF. CDR3 bases: TGTGCCAGCAGCTTAGCCACAGGGGGGTATGAAAAACTGTTTTTT.

The genes are TRBV5-4 and TRBJ1-2; no firm D call. CDR3 length: 13 residues. Germline V gene data show CDR1 as SGHNT and CDR2 as YYREEE (reference sequence). Deletions cut 4 bases from V and 2 bases from J, with 9 bases between. CDR3 sequence reads: CASSLDGNYGYTF. For the CDR3, the DNA is TGTGCCAGCAGCCTGGACGGGAACTATGGCTACACCTTC. The whole variable domain, filled in from reference TRBV5-4 and TRBJ1-2, reads ETGVTQSPTHLIKTRGQQVTLRCSSQSGHNTVSWYQQALGQGPQFIFQYYREEENGRGNFPPRFSGLQFPNYSSELNVNALELDDSALYLCASSLDGNYGYTFGSGTRLTVV.

CDR3 DNA sequence: TGTGCCAGCAAACAGAACACTGAAGCTTTCTTT. It encodes CASKQNTEAFF. The chain recombines TRBV12-3 or TRBV12-4 with TRBJ1-1; D is undetermined. The CDR3 contains 11 residues. Trimming left V 7 bases short and J 1 base short, with 4 bases between.

V usage is TRBV3-1 (or the pseudogene TRBV3-2) and J usage is TRBJ1-2; D is perhaps TRBD1 (6 bases). This CDR3 has 14 residues. V was clipped by 0 bases and J by 4 bases, with 9 bases between them. The germline CDR1 and CDR2 sequences are LGHDT and YNNKEL (reference sequence). The CDR3 loop reads CASSQDQQGYGYTF. In DNA, the CDR3 is TGTGCCAGCAGCCAAGATCAACAGGGCTATGGCTACACCTTC.

The CDR3 protein is CAWSPLGGVGYTF. In nucleotides, the CDR3 is TGTGCCTGGAGTCCACTGGGAGGGGTGGGTTACACCTTC. V and J are TRBV30 and TRBJ1-2; a possible D gene is TRBD1 (5 bases). Trimming removed 2 bases from V and 11 bases from J, with 18 bases in between. The CDR3 is made up of 13 amino acids. CDR1 is GTSNPN, CDR2 SVGIG, per germline (reference sequence).

The chain recombines TRBV27 with TRBJ1-6; possible D gene TRBD1, 5 bases. Germline CDR1 and CDR2: MNHEY and SMNVEV (reference sequence). CDR3 length equals 17 residues. The V end lost 0 bases, the J end lost 8 bases, and 17 bases lay between the germline ends. The CDR3 sequence: CASSLSWSGSWHSPLHF. The CDR3 coding sequence is TGTGCCAGCAGTTTATCGTGGTCAGGGTCTTGGCATTCACCCCTCCACTTT.

The gene calls are TRBV6-5 and TRBJ1-2; TRBD1 matches at 7 bases. Per germline, CDR1 MNHEY and CDR2 SVGAGI. CDR3 length equals 15 residues. The trim removed 2 bases at V and 1 base at J, leaving 4 bases unmatched. The CDR3 DNA reads TGTGCCAGCAGTTACAGGGGACAGAGTAACTATGGCTACACCTTC. This encodes CASSYRGQSNYGYTF.

The V and J genes are TRBV6-5 and TRBJ2-7; the match to TRBD1 covers 7 bases. From germline, CDR1 is MNHEY and CDR2 SVGAGI. This CDR3 region has 14 residues. J was trimmed by 2 bases and V by 6 bases; bases with no gene match: 7. CDR3 sequence reads: CASSQRGLPYEQYV. CDR3 nucleotide sequence: TGTGCCAGCAGCCAGAGGGGGCTTCCCTACGAGCAGTACGTC.

This clone was seen only once. This chain links TRBV9 with TRBJ2-5; TRBD1 matches at 8 bases. This CDR3 comprises 14 residues. Germline values: CDR1 SGDLS, CDR2 YYNGEE. V trimming: 6 bases; J trimming: 4 bases; junction bases outside the gene matches: 8. CDR3 loop: CASNLSDRVETQYF. The CDR3 DNA sequence: TGTGCCAGCAACCTCTCGGACAGGGTAGAGACCCAGTACTTC.

The rearrangement links TRBV10-3 to TRBJ1-2; TRBD1 might be the D (5 bases). The germline V gene encodes CDR1 ENHRY and CDR2 SYGVKD. This CDR3 is built from 14 residues. Trimming removed 7 bases from V and 4 bases from J, with 16 bases in between. The DNA of the CDR3 is TGTGCCATCACGGCGAGTCAGGGCATCTATGGCTACACCTTC. Residues: CAITASQGIYGYTF.

In this sample, this clone turned up once. V and J are TRBV10-3 and TRBJ1-2, with 10 nucleotides matching TRBD1. V lost 5 bases to trimming and J lost 3 bases; unmatched junction nucleotides: 12. The CDR3 runs 17 residues. CDR1 and CDR2 from the germline V gene are ENHRY and SYGVKD. CDR3 sequence: CAISRGNRQGADYGYTF. In DNA form, the CDR3 reads TGTGCCATCAGTCGCGGCAATCGACAGGGGGCGGACTATGGCTACACCTTC.

This chain links TRBV7-9 with TRBJ2-3; no definite D call. Trimming shortened V by 3 bases and J by 0 bases, and 7 bases separated the two germline ends. Looked up from germline, CDR1 is SEHNR and CDR2 is FQNEAQ (reference sequence). This CDR3 has 14 amino acids. CDR3 in DNA: TGTGCCAGCAGCTTGGGCGTGAGCACAGATACGCAGTATTTT. This encodes CASSLGVSTDTQYF.

The V and J genes are TRBV10-3 and TRBJ1-6, with D possibly matching TRBD1 (6 bases). Germline assignment: CDR1 ENHRY and CDR2 SYGVKD. V was pared by 5 bases and J by 5 bases, with 13 bases between. This CDR3 is 15 amino acids long. The CDR3 is CAISSSGQNNSPLHF. The DNA of the CDR3 is TGTGCCATCAGTTCCTCCGGACAGAATAATTCACCCCTCCACTTT.

V usage is TRBV7-2 and J usage is TRBJ2-1; TRBD2 matches at 12 bases. This CDR3 contains 15 residues. V dropped 5 bases and J dropped 10; count of bases not matched to a gene: 9. Germline CDR1 SGHTA, CDR2 FQGNSA. In DNA, the CDR3 is TGTGCCAGCAGCCCAGGACTAGCGGGATCCCAGGAGCAGTTCTTC. It translates to CASSPGLAGSQEQFF.

V and J are TRBV9 and TRBJ1-5; D call uncertain. The length of the CDR3 is 14 residues. V was pared by 4 bases and J by 8 bases, with 16 bases between. In germline, CDR1 is SGDLS, CDR2 YYNGEE. CDR3 amino acids: CASSPTAKLEPQHF. DNA of the CDR3: TGTGCCAGCAGCCCTACAGCAAAGTTAGAGCCCCAGCATTTT.

The chain links TRBV30 to TRBJ1-2; D not certain. The CDR3 is made up of 14 amino acids. In germline, CDR1 is GTSNPN, CDR2 SVGIG (reference sequence). The V gene lost 4 bases and the J gene lost 7 bases, with 19 bases spanning the gap. The CDR3 loop reads CAWTSYGRTSGYTF. CDR3 nucleotide sequence: TGTGCCTGGACCTCATATGGGAGGACTAGTGGCTACACCTTC.

The J gene is TRBJ2-2, the V gene TRBV19; D not resolved. V dropped 3 bases and J dropped 2 bases, with 10 bases sitting between them. Germline CDR1 is LNHDA and CDR2 is SQIVND (reference sequence). CDR3 length equals 15 residues. CDR3 loop: CASSIPNRNTGELFF. CDR3 nucleotide sequence: TGTGCCAGTAGTATCCCCAATCGTAACACCGGGGAGCTGTTTTTT.

CDR3 sequence: CASSPRDSDTQYF. CDR3 coding DNA: TGTGCCAGTAGTCCCCGGGACTCAGATACGCAGTATTTT. The rearrangement links TRBV19 to TRBJ2-3, with D possibly matching TRBD2 (6 bases). V shed 5 bases and J shed 4 bases, with 10 bases lying between them. This CDR3 contains 13 residues. Germline lookup yields CDR1 LNHDA and CDR2 SQIVND (reference sequence).

The gene calls are TRBV5-1 and TRBJ2-3, with TRBD2 matching over 11 bases. CDR1 is SGHRS and CDR2 is YFSETQ in the germline V gene. The CDR3 contains 16 residues. J lost 1 base, V lost 3 bases, and 4 bases had no gene match. CDR3: CASSSLSGRGTDTQYF. CDR3 nucleotide sequence: TGCGCCAGCAGCTCGCTTAGCGGGAGGGGCACAGATACGCAGTATTTT.

V usage is TRBV3-1 (or the pseudogene TRBV3-2) and J usage is TRBJ1-5; D not resolved. Germline V gene lookup returns CDR1 LGHDT and CDR2 YNNKEL (reference sequence). The V end lost 4 bases, the J end lost 6 bases, and 10 bases lay between the germline ends. The CDR3 is 13 amino acids. DNA of the CDR3: TGTGCCAGCAGCCGAGGGATCGGTCAGCCCCAGCATTTT. Its translation: CASSRGIGQPQHF.

The sample holds a few counts of this clone. J is TRBJ2-7 and V is TRBV2; D not resolved. Per the germline V gene, CDR1 is SNHLY and CDR2 is FYNNEI. V was shortened by 4 bases and J by 4 bases, with 11 bases between the two germline ends. The CDR3 has 13 amino acids. This CDR3 is CASSGTDEYEQYV. CDR3 sequence (DNA): TGTGCCAGCAGTGGAACCGACGAGTACGAGCAGTACGTC.

The rearrangement joins TRBV5-1 to TRBJ2-3; possibly TRBD2 for D (6 bases). The CDR3 sequence is 15 residues long. CDR1 and CDR2 from the germline V gene are SGHRS and YFSETQ. V shed 3 bases and J shed 1 base, with 12 bases lying between them. The CDR3 DNA sequence: TGCGCCAGCAGCTGGAGGGTACCCGGCACAGATACGCAGTATTTT. Encoded protein: CASSWRVPGTDTQYF.

The chain is built from TRBV11-2 and TRBJ1-6; a possible D gene is TRBD1 (5 bases). V lost 0 bases and J 2 bases, leaving 14 bases between the germline ends. The germline V gene encodes CDR1 SGHAT and CDR2 FQNNGV. The CDR3 sequence is 18 residues long. CDR3 residues: CASSLDGAGRPYNSPLHF. DNA for the CDR3: TGTGCCAGCAGCTTAGACGGGGCTGGCAGGCCCTATAATTCACCCCTCCACTTT.

The chain employs TRBV19 and TRBJ1-2, with TRBD1 matching 9 bases. Germline trimming cut 6 bases from V and 2 bases from J; bases unmatched to any gene: 4. Germline CDR1 is LNHDA and CDR2 is SQIVND (reference sequence). The CDR3 covers 14 residues. CDR3 residues: CASRRQGGNYGYTF. CDR3 bases: TGTGCCAGTAGGAGACAGGGGGGGAACTATGGCTACACCTTC.